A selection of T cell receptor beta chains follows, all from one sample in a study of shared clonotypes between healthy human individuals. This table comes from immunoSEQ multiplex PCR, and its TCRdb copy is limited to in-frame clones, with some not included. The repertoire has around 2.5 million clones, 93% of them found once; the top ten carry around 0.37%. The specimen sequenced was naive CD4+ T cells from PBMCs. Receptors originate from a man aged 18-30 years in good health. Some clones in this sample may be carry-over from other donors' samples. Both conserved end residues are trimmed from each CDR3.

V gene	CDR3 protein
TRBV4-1	ASSRGDRESNQPQH
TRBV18	ASSPGVTYEQY
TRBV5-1	ASSLALTGNTGELF
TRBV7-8	ASSLSKSQETQY
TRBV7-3	ASSRTQDTEAF
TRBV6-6	ASSYVSEQETQY
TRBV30	AWTKTRGRSEQF
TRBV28	ASRGPTGQGRTEAF
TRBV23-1	ASSQSRFDPGTGVCNEQF
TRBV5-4	ASSLGSGGGWSGELF
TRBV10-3	AISEGTGRYEKLF
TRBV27	ASSLRLAGEETQY
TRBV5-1	ASSLAVNSYEQY
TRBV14	ASSPGPAGYGYT
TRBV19	ASSIGLGRQPQH
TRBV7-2	ASSRRLAGAVTDTQY
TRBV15	ATSRDRGPHTDTQY
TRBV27	ASSKRQSSYEQY
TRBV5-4	ASSLDGDPDTQY
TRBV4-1	ASSQVPGQGTHHTQY
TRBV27	ASRAYGLTDQPQH
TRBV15	ATSRGGGGRAANEQF
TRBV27	ASSLSPRQASGANVLT
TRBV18	ASSRPGTSDDTQY
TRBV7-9	ASSLERAGVNEQF
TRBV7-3	ASSLTSNQPQH
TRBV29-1	SVVPLAGVSNEQF
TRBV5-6	ASRRLGLAVTYEQY
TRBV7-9	ASSLVAASGRYSYQQF
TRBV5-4	ASSSGQGGSNEQY
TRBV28	ASSFASYGYT
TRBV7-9	ASSQIRGTSKGVGNEQF
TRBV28	ASTKRRGGDSNQPQH
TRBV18	ASSPPMGNSGANVLT
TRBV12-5	ASGGGQGVLTEAF
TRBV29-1	SVRDSSTQY
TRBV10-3	AISEDMGGSTNTEAF
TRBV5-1	ASSLEATGGETQY
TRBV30	AWDRMNTEAF
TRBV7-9	ASSFTGTGGTDTQY
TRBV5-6	ASSFGTSTDTQY
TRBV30	ACGGGGGNTIY
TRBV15	ATSREGSYGYT
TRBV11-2	ANSPRLSQETQY
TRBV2	ASSREVGSYNEQF
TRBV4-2	ASSQAGSPYEQY